Reported below is one T cell receptor beta chain. Methods used by the authors: Estimation of nucleated cell counts was performed using reference gene primer amplification. The data were produced by immunoSEQ multiplex PCR, yet TCRdb's version contains in-frame clones alone and is incomplete. That table supplies the V and J calls and clone size; D and trimming were determined from the DNA. Of around 160,000 clones in the sample, 81% were seen once. V was clipped by 2 bases and J by 7 bases; unmatched bases: 7. In germline, CDR1 is KGHSH, CDR2 LQKENI. This CDR3 comprises 15 residues. The entry originates in a study of blood T cell repertoires in COVID-19. Study-wide background: Researchers got acute and convalescent COVID-19 samples from the United States, Italy and Spain. From T cells, B-cell-depleted T cells, or PBMCs came the material, which was cDNA or gDNA.

The TCR originated in a human donor in a cohort sampled during active COVID-19. Sample: peripheral blood. The V call is TRBV18, the J call TRBJ1-5; 8 bases line up with TRBD1. CDR3 protein: CASSPSSGGGQPQHF. Written as DNA, the CDR3 is TGTGCCAGCTCACCATCTTCAGGGGGCGGACAGCCCCAGCATTTT.